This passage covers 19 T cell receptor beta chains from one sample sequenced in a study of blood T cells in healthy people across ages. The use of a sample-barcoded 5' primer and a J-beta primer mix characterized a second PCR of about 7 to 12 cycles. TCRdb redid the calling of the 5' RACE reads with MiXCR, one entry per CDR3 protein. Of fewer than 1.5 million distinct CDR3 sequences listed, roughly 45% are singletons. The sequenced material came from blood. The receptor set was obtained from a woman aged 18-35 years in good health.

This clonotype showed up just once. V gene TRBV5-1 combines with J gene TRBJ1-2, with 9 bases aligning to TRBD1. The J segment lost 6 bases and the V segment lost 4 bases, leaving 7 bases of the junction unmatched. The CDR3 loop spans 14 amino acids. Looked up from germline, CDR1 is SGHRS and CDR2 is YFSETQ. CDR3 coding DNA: TGCGCCAGCAGCCCCCGGACAGGGGATGATGGCTACACCTTC. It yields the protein CASSPRTGDDGYTF. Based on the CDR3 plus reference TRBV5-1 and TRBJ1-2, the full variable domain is KAGVTQTPRYLIKTRGQQVTLSCSPISGHRSVSWYQQTPGQGLQFLFEYFSETQRNKGNFPGRFSGRQFSNSRSEMNVSTLELGDSALYLCASSPRTGDDGYTFGSGTRLTVV.

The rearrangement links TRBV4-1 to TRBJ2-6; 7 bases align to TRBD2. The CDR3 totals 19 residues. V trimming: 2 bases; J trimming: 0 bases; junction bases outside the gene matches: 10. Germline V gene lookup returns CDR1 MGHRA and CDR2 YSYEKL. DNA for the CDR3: TGCGCCAGCAGCCAAAACAGCGGGACGATTAGCTCTGGGGCCAACGTCCTGACTTTC. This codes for CASSQNSGTISSGANVLTF.

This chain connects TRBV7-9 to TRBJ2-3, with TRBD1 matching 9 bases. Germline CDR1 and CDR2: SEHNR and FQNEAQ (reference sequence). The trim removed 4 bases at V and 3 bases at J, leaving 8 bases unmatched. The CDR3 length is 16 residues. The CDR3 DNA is TGTGCCAGCAGCTCCGGACAGGGGCGCCGTACAGATACGCAGTATTTT. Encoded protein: CASSSGQGRRTDTQYF.

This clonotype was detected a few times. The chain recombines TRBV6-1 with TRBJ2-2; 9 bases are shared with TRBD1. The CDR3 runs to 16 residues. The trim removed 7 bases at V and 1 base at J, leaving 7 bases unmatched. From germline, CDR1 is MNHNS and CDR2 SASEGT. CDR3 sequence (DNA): TGTGCCAGCACCGATGGGACAGGGATGAACACCGGGGAGCTGTTTTTT. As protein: CASTDGTGMNTGELFF.

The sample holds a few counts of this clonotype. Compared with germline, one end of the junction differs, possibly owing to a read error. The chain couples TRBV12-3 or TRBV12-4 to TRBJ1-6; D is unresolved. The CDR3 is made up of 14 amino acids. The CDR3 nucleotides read TGTGCCAGCAGCTTAGGACGATATAATTCACCCCTCCACTTT. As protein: CASSLGRYNSPLHF.

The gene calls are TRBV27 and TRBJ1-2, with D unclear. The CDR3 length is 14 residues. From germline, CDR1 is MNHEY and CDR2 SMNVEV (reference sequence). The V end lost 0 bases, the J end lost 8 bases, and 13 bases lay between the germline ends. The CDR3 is CASSLSRTGPGYTF. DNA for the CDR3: TGTGCCAGCAGTTTATCCAGAACCGGACCCGGCTACACCTTC.

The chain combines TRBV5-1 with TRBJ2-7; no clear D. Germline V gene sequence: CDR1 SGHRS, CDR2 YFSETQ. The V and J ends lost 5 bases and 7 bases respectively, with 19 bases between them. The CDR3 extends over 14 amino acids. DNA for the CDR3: TGCGCCAGCAGGGACGAGGTTCCCTACAATGAGCAGTACTTC. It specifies CASRDEVPYNEQYF.

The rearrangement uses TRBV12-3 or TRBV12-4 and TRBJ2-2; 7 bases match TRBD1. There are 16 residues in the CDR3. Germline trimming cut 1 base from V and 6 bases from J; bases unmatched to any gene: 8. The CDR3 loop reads CASSLVGGVIPGELFF. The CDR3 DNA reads TGTGCCAGCAGTTTAGTAGGGGGCGTGATCCCCGGGGAGCTGTTTTTT.

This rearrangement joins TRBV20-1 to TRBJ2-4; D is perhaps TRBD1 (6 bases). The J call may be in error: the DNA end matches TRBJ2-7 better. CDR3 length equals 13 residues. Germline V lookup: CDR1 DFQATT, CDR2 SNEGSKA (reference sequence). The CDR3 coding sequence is TGCAGCGCCAATGACAGGATAAAGGACGAGCAGTACTTC. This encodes CSANDRIKDEQYF.

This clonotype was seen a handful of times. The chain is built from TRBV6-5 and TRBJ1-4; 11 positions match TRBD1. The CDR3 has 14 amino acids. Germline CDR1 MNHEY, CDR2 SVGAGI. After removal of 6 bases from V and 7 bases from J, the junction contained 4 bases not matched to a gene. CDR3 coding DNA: TGTGCCAGCAGGAGCGGGACAGGGGGTGAAAAACTGTTTTTT. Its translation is CASRSGTGGEKLFF.

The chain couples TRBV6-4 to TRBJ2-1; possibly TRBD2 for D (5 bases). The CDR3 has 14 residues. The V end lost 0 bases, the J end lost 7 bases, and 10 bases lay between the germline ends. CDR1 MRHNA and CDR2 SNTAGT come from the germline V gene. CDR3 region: CASSDSIRDNEQFF. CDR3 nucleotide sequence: TGTGCCAGCAGTGACTCTATCCGGGATAATGAGCAGTTCTTC.

CDR3 sequence reads: CASSPGTFLAPTGELFF. As DNA, the CDR3 is TGTGCCAGCAGCCCAGGCACGTTTCTAGCTCCCACCGGGGAGCTGTTTTTT. This chain links TRBV4-2 with TRBJ2-2; D may be TRBD2 (5 bases). Germline CDR1 LGHNA, CDR2 YNFKEQ. Trimming stripped 4 bases from V and 4 bases from J, with 19 bases between. The CDR3 loop spans 17 amino acids.

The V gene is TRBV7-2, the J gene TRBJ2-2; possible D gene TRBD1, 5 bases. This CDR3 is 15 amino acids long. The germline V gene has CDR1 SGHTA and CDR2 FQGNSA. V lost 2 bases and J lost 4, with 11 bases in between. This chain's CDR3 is CASSLNQGSTGELFF. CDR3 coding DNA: TGTGCCAGCAGCTTAAATCAGGGAAGCACCGGGGAGCTGTTTTTT.

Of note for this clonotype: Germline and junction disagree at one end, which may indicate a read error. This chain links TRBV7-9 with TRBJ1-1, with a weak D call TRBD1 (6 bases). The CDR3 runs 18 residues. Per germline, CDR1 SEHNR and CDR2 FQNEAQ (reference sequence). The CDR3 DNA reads TGTGTCAGCAGCTTAATACTCTGGGGGGACACCGAGAACACTGAAGCTTTCTTT. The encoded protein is CVSSLILWGDTENTEAFF.

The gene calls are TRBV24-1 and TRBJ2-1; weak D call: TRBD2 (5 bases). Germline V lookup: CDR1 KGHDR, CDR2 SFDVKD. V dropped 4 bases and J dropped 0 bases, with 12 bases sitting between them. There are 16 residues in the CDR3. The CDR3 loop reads CATSDWAGSSYNEQFF. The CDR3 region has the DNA TGTGCCACCAGTGACTGGGCTGGGAGCTCCTACAATGAGCAGTTCTTC.

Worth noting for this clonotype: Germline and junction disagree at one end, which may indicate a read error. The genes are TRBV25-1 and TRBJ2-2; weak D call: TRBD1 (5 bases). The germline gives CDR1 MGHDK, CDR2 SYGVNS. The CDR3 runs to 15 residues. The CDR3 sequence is CASSDPGHYTGELFF. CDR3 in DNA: TGCGCCAGCAGTGACCCAGGACACTACACCGGGGAGCTGTTTTTT.

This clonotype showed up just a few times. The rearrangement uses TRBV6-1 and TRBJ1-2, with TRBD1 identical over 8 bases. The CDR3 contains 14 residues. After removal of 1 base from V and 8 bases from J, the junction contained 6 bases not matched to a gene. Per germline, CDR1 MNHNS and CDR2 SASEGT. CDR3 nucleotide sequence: TGTGCCAGCAGTGAAGTCGGACAGGGTTACGGCTACACCTTC. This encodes CASSEVGQGYGYTF.

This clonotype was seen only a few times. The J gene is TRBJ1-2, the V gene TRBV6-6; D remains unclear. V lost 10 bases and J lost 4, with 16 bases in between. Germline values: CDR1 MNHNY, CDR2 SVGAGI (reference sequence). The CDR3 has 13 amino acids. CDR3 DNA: TGTGCCACCACCCCGGGGATCGGCTATGGCTACACCTTC. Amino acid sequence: CATTPGIGYGYTF.

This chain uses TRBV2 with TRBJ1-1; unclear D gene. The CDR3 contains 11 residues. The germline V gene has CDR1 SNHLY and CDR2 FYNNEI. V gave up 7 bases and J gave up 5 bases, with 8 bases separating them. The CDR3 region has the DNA TGTGCCAGCACCGAGGCGACTGAAGCTTTCTTT. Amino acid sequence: CASTEATEAFF.